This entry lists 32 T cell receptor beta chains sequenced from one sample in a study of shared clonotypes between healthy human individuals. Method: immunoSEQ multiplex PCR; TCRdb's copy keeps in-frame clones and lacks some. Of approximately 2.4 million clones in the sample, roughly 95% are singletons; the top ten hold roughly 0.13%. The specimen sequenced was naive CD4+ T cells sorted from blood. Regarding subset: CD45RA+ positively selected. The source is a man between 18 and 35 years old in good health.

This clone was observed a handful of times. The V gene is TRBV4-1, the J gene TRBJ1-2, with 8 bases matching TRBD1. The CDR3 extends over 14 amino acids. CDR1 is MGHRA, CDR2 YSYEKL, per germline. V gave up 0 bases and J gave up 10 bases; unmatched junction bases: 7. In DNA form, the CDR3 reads TGCGCCAGCAGCCAAGAGCCGACAGGGGCCGCCTACACCTTC. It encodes CASSQEPTGAAYTF.

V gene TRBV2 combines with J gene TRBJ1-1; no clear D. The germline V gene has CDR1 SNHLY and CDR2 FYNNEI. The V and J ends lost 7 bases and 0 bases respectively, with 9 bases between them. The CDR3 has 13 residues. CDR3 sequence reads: CASKARMNTEAFF. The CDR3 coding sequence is TGTGCCAGCAAGGCTCGAATGAACACTGAAGCTTTCTTT.

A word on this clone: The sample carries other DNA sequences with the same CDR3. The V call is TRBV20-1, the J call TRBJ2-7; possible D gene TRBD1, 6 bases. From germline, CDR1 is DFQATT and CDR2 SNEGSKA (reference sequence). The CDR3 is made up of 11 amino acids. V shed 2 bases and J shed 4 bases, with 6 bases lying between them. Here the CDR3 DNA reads TGCAGTGCTAGACAGGGGTACGAGCAGTACTTC. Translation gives CSARQGYEQYF.

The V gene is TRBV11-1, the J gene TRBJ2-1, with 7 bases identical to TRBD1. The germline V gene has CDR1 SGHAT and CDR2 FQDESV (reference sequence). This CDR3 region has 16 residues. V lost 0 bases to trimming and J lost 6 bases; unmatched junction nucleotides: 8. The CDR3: CASSLAPTGVFNEQFF. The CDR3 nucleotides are TGTGCCAGCAGCTTAGCGCCTACAGGGGTGTTCAATGAGCAGTTCTTC. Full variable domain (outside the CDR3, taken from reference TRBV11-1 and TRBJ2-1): EAEVAQSPRYKITEKSQAVAFWCDPISGHATLYWYRQILGQGPELLVQFQDESVVDDSQLPKDRFSAERLKGVDSTLKIQPAELGDSAMYLCASSLAPTGVFNEQFFGPGTRLTVL.

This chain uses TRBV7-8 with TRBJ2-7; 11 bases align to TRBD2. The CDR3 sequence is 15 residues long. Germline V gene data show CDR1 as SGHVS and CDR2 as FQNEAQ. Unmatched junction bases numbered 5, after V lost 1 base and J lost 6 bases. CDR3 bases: TGTGCCAGCAGCTTAGATTCTAGCGGGAGGATCGAGCAGTACTTC. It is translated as CASSLDSSGRIEQYF. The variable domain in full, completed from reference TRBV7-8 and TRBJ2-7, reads GAGVSQSPRYKVAKRGQDVALRCDPISGHVSLFWYQQALGQGPEFLTYFQNEAQLDKSGLPSDRFFAERPEGSVSTLKIQRTQQEDSAVYLCASSLDSSGRIEQYFGPGTRLTVT.

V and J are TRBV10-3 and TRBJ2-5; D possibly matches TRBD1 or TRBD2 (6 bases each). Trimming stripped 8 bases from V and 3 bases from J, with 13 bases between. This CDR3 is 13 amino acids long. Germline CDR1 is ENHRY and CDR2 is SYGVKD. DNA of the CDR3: TGTGCCATCGCAGGAGGGGGGAAAGAGACCCAGTACTTC. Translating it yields CAIAGGGKETQYF.

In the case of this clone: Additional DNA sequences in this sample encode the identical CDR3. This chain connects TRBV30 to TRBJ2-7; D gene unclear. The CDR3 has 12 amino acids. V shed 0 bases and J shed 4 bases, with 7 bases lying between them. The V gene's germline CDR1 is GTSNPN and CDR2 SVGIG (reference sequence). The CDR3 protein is CAWSVAGYEQYF. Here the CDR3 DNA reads TGTGCCTGGAGTGTAGCAGGTTACGAGCAGTACTTC. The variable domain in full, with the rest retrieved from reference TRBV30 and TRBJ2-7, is SQTIHQWPATLVQPVGSPLSLECTVEGTSNPNLYWYRQAAGRGLQLLFYSVGIGQISSEVPQNLSASRPQDRQFILSSKKLLLSDSGFYLCAWSVAGYEQYFGPGTRLTVT.

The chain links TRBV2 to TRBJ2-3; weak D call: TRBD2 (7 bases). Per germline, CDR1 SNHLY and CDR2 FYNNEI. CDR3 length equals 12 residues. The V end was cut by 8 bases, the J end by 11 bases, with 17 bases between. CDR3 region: CASLRGAGVQYF. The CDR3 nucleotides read TGTGCCAGCCTTAGGGGGGCGGGAGTGCAGTATTTT.

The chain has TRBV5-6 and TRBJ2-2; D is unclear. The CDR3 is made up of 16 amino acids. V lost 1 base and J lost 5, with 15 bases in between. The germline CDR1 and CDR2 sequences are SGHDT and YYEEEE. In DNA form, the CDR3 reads TGTGCCAGCAGCTTGTTGGCTAGAGGAGATACCGGGGAGCTGTTTTTT. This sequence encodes CASSLLARGDTGELFF.

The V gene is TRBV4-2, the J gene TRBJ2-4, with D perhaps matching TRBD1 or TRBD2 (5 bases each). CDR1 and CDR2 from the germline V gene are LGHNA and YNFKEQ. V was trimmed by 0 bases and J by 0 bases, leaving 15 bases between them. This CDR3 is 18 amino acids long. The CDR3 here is CASSQDPGHQIAKNIQYF. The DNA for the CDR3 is TGTGCCAGCAGCCAAGATCCGGGGCACCAGATAGCCAAAAACATTCAGTACTTC.

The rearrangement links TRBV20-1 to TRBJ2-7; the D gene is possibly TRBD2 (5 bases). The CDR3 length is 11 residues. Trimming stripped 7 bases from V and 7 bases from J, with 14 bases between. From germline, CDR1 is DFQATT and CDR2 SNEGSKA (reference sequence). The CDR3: CSVLVGGEQYF. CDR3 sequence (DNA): TGCAGTGTCTTAGTCGGCGGGGAGCAGTACTTC.

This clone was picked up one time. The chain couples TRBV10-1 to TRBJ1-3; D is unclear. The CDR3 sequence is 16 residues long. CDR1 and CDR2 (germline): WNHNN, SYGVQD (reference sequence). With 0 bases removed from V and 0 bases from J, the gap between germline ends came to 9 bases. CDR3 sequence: CASSESTLSSGNTIYF. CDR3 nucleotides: TGCGCCAGCAGTGAGTCGACGCTGAGCTCTGGAAACACCATATATTTT.

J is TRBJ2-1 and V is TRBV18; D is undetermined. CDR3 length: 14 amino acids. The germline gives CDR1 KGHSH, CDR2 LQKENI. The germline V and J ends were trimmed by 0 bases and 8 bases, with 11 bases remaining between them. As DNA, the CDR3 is TGTGCCAGCTCACCACCAGGGCAGTGGGATGAGCAGTTCTTC. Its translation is CASSPPGQWDEQFF.

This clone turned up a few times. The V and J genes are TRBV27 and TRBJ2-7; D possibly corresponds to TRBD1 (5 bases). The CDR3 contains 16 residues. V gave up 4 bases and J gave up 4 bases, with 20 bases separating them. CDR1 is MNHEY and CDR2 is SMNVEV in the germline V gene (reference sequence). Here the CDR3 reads CASSSVWQGLTYEQYF. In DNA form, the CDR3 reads TGTGCCAGCAGTTCAGTATGGCAGGGCCTCACGTACGAGCAGTACTTC.

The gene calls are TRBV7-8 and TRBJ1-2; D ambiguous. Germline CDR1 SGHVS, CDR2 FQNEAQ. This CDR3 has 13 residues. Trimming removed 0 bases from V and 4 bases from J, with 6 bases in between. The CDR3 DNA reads TGTGCCAGCAGCTTAGCGCCTCTCTATGGCTACACCTTC. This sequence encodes CASSLAPLYGYTF.

The chain's CDR3 is CASRAQTGNTGELFF. Here the CDR3 DNA reads TGTGCCAGCAGGGCCCAGACAGGTAACACCGGGGAGCTGTTTTTT. V is TRBV6-4 and J is TRBJ2-2, with D possibly being TRBD1 (6 bases). CDR1 and CDR2 from the germline V gene are MRHNA and SNTAGT. CDR3 length equals 15 residues. Between the trimmed V and J ends, which lost 6 bases and 2 bases, there was a span of 13 bases.

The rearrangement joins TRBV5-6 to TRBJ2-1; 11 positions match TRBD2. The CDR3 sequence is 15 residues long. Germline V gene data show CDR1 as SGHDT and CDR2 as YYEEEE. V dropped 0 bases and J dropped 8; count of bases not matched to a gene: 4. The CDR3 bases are TGTGCCAGCAGCTTGGTAGCGGGGGGGCCCGATGAGCAGTTCTTC. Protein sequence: CASSLVAGGPDEQFF. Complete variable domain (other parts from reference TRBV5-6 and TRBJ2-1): DAGVTQSPTHLIKTRGQQVTLRCSPKSGHDTVSWYQQALGQGPQFIFQYYEEEERQRGNFPDRFSGHQFPNYSSELNVNALLLGDSALYLCASSLVAGGPDEQFFGPGTRLTVL.

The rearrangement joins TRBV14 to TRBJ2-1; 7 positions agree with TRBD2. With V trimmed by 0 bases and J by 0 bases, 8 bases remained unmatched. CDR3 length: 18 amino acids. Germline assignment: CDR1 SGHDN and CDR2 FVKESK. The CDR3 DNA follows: TGTGCCAGCAGCCAAGACGGGGAGCGGGGAAGCTCCTACAATGAGCAGTTCTTC. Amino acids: CASSQDGERGSSYNEQFF.

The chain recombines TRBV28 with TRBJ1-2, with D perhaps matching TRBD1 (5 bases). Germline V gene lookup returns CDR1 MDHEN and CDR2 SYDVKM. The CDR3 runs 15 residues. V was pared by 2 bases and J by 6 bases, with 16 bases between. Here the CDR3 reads CASSLEKSSGHGYTF. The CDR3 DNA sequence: TGTGCCAGCAGTTTAGAGAAGTCGTCGGGACATGGCTACACCTTC.

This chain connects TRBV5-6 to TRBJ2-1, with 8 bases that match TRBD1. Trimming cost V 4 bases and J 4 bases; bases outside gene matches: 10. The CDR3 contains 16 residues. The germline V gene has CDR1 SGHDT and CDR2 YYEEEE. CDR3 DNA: TGTGCCAGCAGCGGTGAAACAGGGGGTAGGTACAATGAGCAGTTCTTC. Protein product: CASSGETGGRYNEQFF. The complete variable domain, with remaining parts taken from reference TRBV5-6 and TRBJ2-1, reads DAGVTQSPTHLIKTRGQQVTLRCSPKSGHDTVSWYQQALGQGPQFIFQYYEEEERQRGNFPDRFSGHQFPNYSSELNVNALLLGDSALYLCASSGETGGRYNEQFFGPGTRLTVL.

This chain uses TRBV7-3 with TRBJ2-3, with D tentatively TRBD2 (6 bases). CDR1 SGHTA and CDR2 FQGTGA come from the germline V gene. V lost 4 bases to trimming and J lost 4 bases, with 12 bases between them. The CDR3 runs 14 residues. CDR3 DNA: TGTGCCAGCAGCTCGGGACTCGTCCCAGATACGCAGTATTTT. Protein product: CASSSGLVPDTQYF.

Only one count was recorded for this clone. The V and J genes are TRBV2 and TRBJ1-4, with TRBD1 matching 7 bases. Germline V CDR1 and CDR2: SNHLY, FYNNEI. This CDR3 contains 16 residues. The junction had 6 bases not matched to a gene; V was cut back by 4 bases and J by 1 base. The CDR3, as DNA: TGTGCCAGCAGTGCTCGGCAGGGGGGAACTAATGAAAAACTGTTTTTT. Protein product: CASSARQGGTNEKLFF.

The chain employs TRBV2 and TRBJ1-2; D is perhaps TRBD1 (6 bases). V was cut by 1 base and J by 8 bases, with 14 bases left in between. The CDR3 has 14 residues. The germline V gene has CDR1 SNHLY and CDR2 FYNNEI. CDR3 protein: CASSEDREGRGYTF. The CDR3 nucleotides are TGTGCCAGCAGTGAAGACAGGGAGGGAAGGGGCTACACCTTC. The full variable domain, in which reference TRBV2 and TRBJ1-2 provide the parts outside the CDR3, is EPEVTQTPSHQVTQMGQEVILRCVPISNHLYFYWYRQILGQKVEFLVSFYNNEISEKSEIFDDQFSVERPDGSNFTLKIRSTKLEDSAMYFCASSEDREGRGYTFGSGTRLTVV.

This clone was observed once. CDR3 bases: TGTGCCTGGAGTGTACAGCAGACCTCTGAAGCTTTCTTT. Translation gives CAWSVQQTSEAFF. This sequence joins TRBV30 and TRBJ1-1; D call uncertain. The V gene lost 0 bases and the J gene lost 6 bases, with 11 bases spanning the gap. The CDR3 totals 13 residues. Germline CDR1 and CDR2: GTSNPN and SVGIG (reference sequence).

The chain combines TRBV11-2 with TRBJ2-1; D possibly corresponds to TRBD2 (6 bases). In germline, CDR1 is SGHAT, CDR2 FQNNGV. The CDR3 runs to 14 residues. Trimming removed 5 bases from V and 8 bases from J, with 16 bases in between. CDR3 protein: CASSPSRTMYEQFF. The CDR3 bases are TGTGCCAGCAGCCCTAGTAGGACTATGTATGAGCAGTTCTTC.

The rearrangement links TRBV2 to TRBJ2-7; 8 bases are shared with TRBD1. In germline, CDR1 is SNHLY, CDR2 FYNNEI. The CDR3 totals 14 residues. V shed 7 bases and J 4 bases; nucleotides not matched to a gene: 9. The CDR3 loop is CASTPGTGVYEQYF. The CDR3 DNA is TGTGCCAGCACCCCCGGGACAGGTGTTTACGAGCAGTACTTC. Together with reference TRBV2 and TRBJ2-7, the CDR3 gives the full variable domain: EPEVTQTPSHQVTQMGQEVILRCVPISNHLYFYWYRQILGQKVEFLVSFYNNEISEKSEIFDDQFSVERPDGSNFTLKIRSTKLEDSAMYFCASTPGTGVYEQYFGPGTRLTVT.

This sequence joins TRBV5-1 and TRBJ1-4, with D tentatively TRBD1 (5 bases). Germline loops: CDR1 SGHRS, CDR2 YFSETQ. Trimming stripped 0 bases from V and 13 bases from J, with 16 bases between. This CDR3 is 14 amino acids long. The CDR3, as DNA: TGCGCCAGCAGCTTGGTATCGGACGGGGGTCGACTGTTTTTT. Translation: CASSLVSDGGRLFF. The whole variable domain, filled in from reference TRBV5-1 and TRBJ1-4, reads KAGVTQTPRYLIKTRGQQVTLSCSPISGHRSVSWYQQTPGQGLQFLFEYFSETQRNKGNFPGRFSGRQFSNSRSEMNVSTLELGDSALYLCASSLVSDGGRLFFGSGTQLSVL.

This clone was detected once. The CDR3 DNA reads as TGTGCCAGCTCACCATACGGGACAGGGTACGAGCAGTACTTC. Translating it yields CASSPYGTGYEQYF. The chain combines TRBV18 with TRBJ2-7; 9 bases map to TRBD1. CDR3 size: 14 residues. V trimming: 2 bases; J trimming: 4 bases; junction bases outside the gene matches: 3. Germline-derived CDR1 and CDR2 are KGHSH and LQKENI.

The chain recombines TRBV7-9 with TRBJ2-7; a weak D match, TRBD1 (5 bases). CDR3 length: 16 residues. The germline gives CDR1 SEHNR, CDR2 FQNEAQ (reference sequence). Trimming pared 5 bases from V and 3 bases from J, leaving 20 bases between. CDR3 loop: CASSNTLTDGSYEQYF. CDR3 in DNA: TGTGCCAGCAGCAATACGTTGACAGACGGTAGCTACGAGCAGTACTTC.

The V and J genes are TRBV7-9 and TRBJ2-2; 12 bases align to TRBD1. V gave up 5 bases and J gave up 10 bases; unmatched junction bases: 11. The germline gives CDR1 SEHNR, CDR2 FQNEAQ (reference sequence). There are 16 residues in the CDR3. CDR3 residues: CASSPRGQGAPMELFF. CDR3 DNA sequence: TGTGCCAGCAGCCCCCGGGGACAGGGGGCTCCTATGGAGCTGTTTTTT. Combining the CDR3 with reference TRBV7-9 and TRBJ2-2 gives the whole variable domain DTGVSQNPRHKITKRGQNVTFRCDPISEHNRLYWYRQTLGQGPEFLTYFQNEAQLEKSRLLSDRFSAERPKGSFSTLEIQRTEQGDSAMYLCASSPRGQGAPMELFFGEGSRLTVL.

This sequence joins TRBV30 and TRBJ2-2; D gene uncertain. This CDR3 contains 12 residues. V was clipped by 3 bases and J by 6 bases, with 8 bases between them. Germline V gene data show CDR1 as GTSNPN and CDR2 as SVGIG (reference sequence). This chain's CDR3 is CAWRVGPGELFF. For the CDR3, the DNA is TGTGCCTGGAGGGTGGGCCCCGGGGAGCTGTTTTTT.

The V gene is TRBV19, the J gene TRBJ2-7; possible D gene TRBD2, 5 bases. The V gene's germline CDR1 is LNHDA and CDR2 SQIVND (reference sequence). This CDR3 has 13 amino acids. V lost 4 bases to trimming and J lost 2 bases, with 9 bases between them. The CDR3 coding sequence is TGTGCCAGTAGTACGGGGTATACCTACGAGCAGTACTTC. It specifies CASSTGYTYEQYF.